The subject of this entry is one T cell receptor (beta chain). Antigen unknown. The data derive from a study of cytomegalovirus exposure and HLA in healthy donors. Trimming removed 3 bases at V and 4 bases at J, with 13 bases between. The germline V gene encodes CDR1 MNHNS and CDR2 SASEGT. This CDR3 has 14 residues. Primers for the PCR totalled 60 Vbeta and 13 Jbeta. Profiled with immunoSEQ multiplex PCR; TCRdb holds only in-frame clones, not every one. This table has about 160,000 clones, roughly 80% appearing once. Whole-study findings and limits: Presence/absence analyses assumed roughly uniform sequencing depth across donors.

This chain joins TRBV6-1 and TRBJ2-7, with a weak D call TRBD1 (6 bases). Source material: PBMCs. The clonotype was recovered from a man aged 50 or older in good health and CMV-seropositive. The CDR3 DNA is TGTGCCAGCAGTGATTGGGACACCTTATACGAGCAGTACTTC. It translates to CASSDWDTLYEQYF.